The 14 T cell receptor beta chains below were found in one sample sequenced in a study of blood T cell repertoires in COVID-19 (dated by TCRdb to about 2020). Receptor amplification or capture employed the immunoSEQ multiplex PCR assay. TCRdb mirrors the immuneACCESS table, restricted to in-frame sequences. Some clones are absent from its copies; in checked studies, under half trace to an unresolved V gene, and the reason for the others is unknown. This sample has over 85,000 clones in its table, and approximately 82% of those were observed once. The ten largest clones add up to 3% to 4.5% of the sample. Sequencing input: peripheral blood. Every receptor here comes from a woman older than 75 with acute or convalescent COVID-19.

The DNA for the CDR3 is TGTGCCATCAGTAGCTGGACTAGCGGGGATTACAATGAGCAGTTCTTC. It encodes CAISSWTSGDYNEQFF. The chain has TRBV10-3 and TRBJ2-1; 12 positions match TRBD2. V dropped 5 bases and J dropped 4; count of bases not matched to a gene: 6. This CDR3 has 16 residues. CDR1 and CDR2 from the germline V gene are ENHRY and SYGVKD.

This clone was observed a handful of times. This chain links TRBV10-3 with TRBJ1-2, with TRBD1 identical over 7 bases. The CDR3 spans 13 residues. Germline V lookup: CDR1 ENHRY, CDR2 SYGVKD. J was trimmed by 8 bases and V by 0 bases; bases with no gene match: 3. The CDR3 DNA reads TGTGCCATCAGTGAGTCGCAAGGGGGCGGCTACACCTTC. Its translation is CAISESQGGGYTF.

This clone showed up just a few times. The V and J genes are TRBV4-1 and TRBJ2-1, with 9 bases lining up with TRBD2. The CDR3 is 16 residues long. V gave up 2 bases and J gave up 3 bases; unmatched junction bases: 5. CDR1 and CDR2 from the germline V gene are MGHRA and YSYEKL. In DNA, the CDR3 is TGCGCCAGCAGCCAATTTTCTAGCGGGGACTACAATGAGCAGTTCTTC. Its protein product is CASSQFSSGDYNEQFF.

This chain connects TRBV25-1 to TRBJ2-1; 7 positions match TRBD1. Germline-derived CDR1 and CDR2 are MGHDK and SYGVNS. This CDR3 has 15 residues. With V trimmed by 4 bases and J by 6 bases, 9 bases remained unmatched. CDR3 sequence (DNA): TGTGCCAGCAGTGGCGATGTAAGGGGGCTCAATGAGCAGTTCTTC. It specifies CASSGDVRGLNEQFF.

The chain uses TRBV19 and TRBJ2-7, with 7 nucleotides matching TRBD1. This CDR3 spans 15 amino acids. The V gene's germline CDR1 is LNHDA and CDR2 SQIVND (reference sequence). After removal of 6 bases from V and 1 base from J, the junction contained 9 bases not matched to a gene. The CDR3 nucleotides are TGTGCCAGTAGGAACGGACAGGCCCCTTCCTACGAGCAGTACTTC. Encoded protein: CASRNGQAPSYEQYF.

The rearrangement joins TRBV10-3 to TRBJ2-1; 16 bases map to TRBD2. CDR1 and CDR2 (germline): ENHRY, SYGVKD. The CDR3 loop spans 15 amino acids. Unmatched junction bases numbered 3, after V lost 6 bases and J lost 7 bases. CDR3: CAIRGTSGRANEQFF. DNA for the CDR3: TGTGCCATCAGGGGGACTAGCGGGAGGGCGAATGAGCAGTTCTTC.

The gene calls are TRBV28 and TRBJ2-1; TRBD2 aligns across 11 bases. With 6 bases clipped from V and 14 bases from J, the junction kept 18 bases outside the gene matches. The CDR3 loop spans 16 amino acids. The germline gives CDR1 MDHEN, CDR2 SYDVKM. CDR3 sequence (DNA): TGTGCCAGCAGCCGACGACTAGCGGGGCAGGAGATGTTGGAGTTCTTC. Translated, it gives CASSRRLAGQEMLEFF.

The genes are TRBV5-4 and TRBJ2-2, with 8 bases fitting TRBD2. The CDR3 spans 16 residues. With 1 base clipped from V and 5 bases from J, the junction kept 7 bases outside the gene matches. The V gene's germline CDR1 is SGHNT and CDR2 YYREEE (reference sequence). CDR3 sequence: CASSLRASSGTGELFF. Here the CDR3 DNA reads TGTGCCAGCAGCTTGCGTGCGTCTAGCGGGACCGGGGAGCTGTTTTTT.

This sequence joins TRBV18 and TRBJ1-5; 11 bases agree with TRBD1. Per the germline V gene, CDR1 is KGHSH and CDR2 is LQKENI. V lost 1 base to trimming and J lost 6 bases; unmatched junction nucleotides: 11. CDR3 length equals 18 residues. For the CDR3, the DNA is TGTGCCAGCTCACCACATCCCCTCAGGACAGGGGGCGGTCAGCCCCAGCATTTT. It is translated as CASSPHPLRTGGGQPQHF.

The chain is built from TRBV6-5 and TRBJ1-4, with 7 bases lining up with TRBD1. The CDR3 is 15 residues long. Germline CDR1 and CDR2: MNHEY and SVGAGI. With 8 bases clipped from V and 7 bases from J, the junction kept 13 bases outside the gene matches. CDR3 region: CASGSTGAGGEKLFF. CDR3 coding DNA: TGTGCCAGCGGCTCAACAGGGGCGGGAGGTGAAAAACTGTTTTTT.

V usage is TRBV28 and J usage is TRBJ2-7, with TRBD1 identical over 8 bases. This CDR3 is built from 14 residues. After removal of 7 bases from V and 2 bases from J, the junction contained 7 bases not matched to a gene. Germline CDR1 MDHEN, CDR2 SYDVKM. CDR3 sequence (DNA): TGTGCCAGCATCCACGGACAGGGAGCCTACGAGCAGTACTTC. It is translated as CASIHGQGAYEQYF.

The chain has TRBV5-5 and TRBJ1-1, with D possibly matching TRBD1 (5 bases). The V and J ends lost 0 bases and 5 bases respectively, with 8 bases between them. The CDR3 is made up of 13 amino acids. Germline CDR1 and CDR2: SGHKS and YYEKEE (reference sequence). The CDR3 protein is CASSLGPGTEAFF. The CDR3 DNA reads TGTGCCAGCAGCTTGGGGCCAGGGACTGAAGCTTTCTTT.

This chain uses TRBV4-3 with TRBJ2-1, with 8 bases that match TRBD1. CDR1 is LGHNA and CDR2 is YSLEER in the germline V gene. The trim removed 7 bases at V and 9 bases at J, leaving 11 bases unmatched. CDR3 length: 14 amino acids. The CDR3 DNA is TGCGCCAGCACGGGACAGGCTCTGGCCGGTGAGCAGTTCTTC. This codes for CASTGQALAGEQFF.

This chain links TRBV29-1 with TRBJ1-1; 7 nucleotides line up with TRBD1. CDR3 size: 13 residues. With 7 bases clipped from V and 0 bases from J, the junction kept 5 bases outside the gene matches. The germline V gene has CDR1 SQVTM and CDR2 ANQGSEA. Here the CDR3 reads CSAEGQMNTEAFF. DNA of the CDR3: TGCAGCGCCGAGGGACAGATGAACACTGAAGCTTTCTTT.